This T cell receptor (beta chain) was identified in a study of blood T cell repertoires in COVID-19. Overall study context: The cDNA or gDNA used as material had been derived from T cells, B-cell-depleted T cells, or PBMCs.

Original data processing: Amplification of reference gene primers provided the estimated nucleated cell counts. Only in-frame clones appear in the TCRdb table, and some are missing; sequencing was by immunoSEQ multiplex PCR. V, J and clone size are those of that table, while D and trimming were read from the DNA. The repertoire holds about 300,000 clones, with approximately 90% as singletons. Germline V gene sequence: CDR1 MNHEY, CDR2 SVGAGI. Trimming shortened V by 6 bases and J by 4 bases, and 15 bases separated the two germline ends. This CDR3 has 15 residues. Those enrolled in Seattle joined during active infection and were followed longitudinally afterward.

The rearrangement links TRBV6-5 to TRBJ2-2; tentative D call: TRBD2 (6 bases). The source of this sequence is a woman in her thirties with COVID-19, enrolled during active disease. Sequences were obtained from peripheral blood. The CDR3 DNA reads as TGTGCCAGCAGCCGAGAAGGAGGGGCCACCGGGGAGCTGTTTTTT. It specifies CASSREGGATGELFF.